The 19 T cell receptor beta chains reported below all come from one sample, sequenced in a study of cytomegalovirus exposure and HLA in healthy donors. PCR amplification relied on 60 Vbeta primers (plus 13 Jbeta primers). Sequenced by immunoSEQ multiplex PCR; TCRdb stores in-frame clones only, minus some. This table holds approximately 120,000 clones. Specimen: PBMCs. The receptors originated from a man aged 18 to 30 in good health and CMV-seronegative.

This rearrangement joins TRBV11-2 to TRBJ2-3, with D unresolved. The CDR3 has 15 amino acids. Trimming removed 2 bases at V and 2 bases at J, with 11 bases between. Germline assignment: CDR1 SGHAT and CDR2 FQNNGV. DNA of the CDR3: TGTGCCAGCAGCTTAAGACTCCTTAACACAGATACGCAGTATTTT. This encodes CASSLRLLNTDTQYF.

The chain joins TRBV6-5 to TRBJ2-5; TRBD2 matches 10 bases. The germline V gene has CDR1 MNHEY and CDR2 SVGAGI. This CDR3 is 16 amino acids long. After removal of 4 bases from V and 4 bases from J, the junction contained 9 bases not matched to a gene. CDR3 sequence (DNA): TGTGCCAGCAGTTTAATAGCGGGAGGAACGGGAGAGACCCAGTACTTC. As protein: CASSLIAGGTGETQYF.

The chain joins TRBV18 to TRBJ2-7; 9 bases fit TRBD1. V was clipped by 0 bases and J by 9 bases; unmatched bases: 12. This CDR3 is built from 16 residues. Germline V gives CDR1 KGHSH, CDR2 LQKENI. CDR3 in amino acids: CASSPPEGQGYSGQYF. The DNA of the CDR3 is TGTGCCAGCTCACCACCTGAGGGACAGGGCTATTCGGGGCAGTACTTC.

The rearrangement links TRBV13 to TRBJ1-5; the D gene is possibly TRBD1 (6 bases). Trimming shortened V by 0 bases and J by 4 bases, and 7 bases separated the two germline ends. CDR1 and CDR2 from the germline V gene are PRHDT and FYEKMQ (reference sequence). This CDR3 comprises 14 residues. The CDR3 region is CASSLGRGNQPQHF. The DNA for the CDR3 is TGTGCCAGCAGCTTAGGTAGGGGGAATCAGCCCCAGCATTTT. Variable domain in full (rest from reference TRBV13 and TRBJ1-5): AAGVIQSPRHLIKEKRETATLKCYPIPRHDTVYWYQQGPGQDPQFLISFYEKMQSDKGSIPDRFSAQQFSDYHSELNMSSLELGDSALYFCASSLGRGNQPQHFGDGTRLSIL.

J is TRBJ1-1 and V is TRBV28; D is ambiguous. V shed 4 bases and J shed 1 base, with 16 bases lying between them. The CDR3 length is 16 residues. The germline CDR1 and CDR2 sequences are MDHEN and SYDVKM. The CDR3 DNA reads TGTGCCAGCAGTTCCGAAATAGTTTCACCGAACACTGAAGCTTTCTTT. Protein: CASSSEIVSPNTEAFF.

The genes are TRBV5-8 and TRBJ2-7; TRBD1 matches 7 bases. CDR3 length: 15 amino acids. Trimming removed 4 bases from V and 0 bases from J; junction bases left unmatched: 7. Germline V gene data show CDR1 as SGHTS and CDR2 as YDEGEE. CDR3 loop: CASSQDRVSSYEQYF. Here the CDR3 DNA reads TGTGCCAGCAGCCAAGACAGGGTTTCCTCCTACGAGCAGTACTTC.

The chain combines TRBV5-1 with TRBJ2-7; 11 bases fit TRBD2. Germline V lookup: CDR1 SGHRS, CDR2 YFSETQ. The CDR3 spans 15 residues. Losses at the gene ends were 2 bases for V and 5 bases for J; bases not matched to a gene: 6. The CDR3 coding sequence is TGCGCCAGCAGCTTCATAGCGGGAGGGCCTAACGAGCAGTACTTC. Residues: CASSFIAGGPNEQYF.

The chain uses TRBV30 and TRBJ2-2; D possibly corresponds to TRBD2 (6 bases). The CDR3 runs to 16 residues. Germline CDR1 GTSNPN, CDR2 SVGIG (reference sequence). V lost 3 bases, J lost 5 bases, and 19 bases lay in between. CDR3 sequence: CAWSVSLWGGTGELFF. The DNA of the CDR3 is TGTGCCTGGAGCGTGTCACTTTGGGGAGGTACCGGGGAGCTGTTTTTT.

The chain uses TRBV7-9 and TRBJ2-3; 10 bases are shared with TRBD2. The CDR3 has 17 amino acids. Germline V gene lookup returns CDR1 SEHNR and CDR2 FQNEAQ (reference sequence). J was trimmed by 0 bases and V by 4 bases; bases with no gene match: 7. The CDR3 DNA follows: TGTGCCAGCAGCTGGCGGACTAGCGGAGTTAGCACAGATACGCAGTATTTT. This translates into CASSWRTSGVSTDTQYF.

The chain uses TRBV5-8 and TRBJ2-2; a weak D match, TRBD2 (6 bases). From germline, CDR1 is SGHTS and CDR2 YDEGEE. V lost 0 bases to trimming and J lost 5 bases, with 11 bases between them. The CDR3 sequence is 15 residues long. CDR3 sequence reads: CASSLAFRGTGELFF. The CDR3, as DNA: TGTGCCAGCAGCTTGGCCTTCCGGGGGACCGGGGAGCTGTTTTTT.

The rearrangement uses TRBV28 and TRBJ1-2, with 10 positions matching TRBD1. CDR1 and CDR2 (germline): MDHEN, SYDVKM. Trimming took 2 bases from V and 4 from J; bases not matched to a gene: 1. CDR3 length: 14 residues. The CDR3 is CASSLGDRGYGYTF. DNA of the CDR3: TGTGCCAGCAGTTTAGGGGACAGGGGCTATGGCTACACCTTC.

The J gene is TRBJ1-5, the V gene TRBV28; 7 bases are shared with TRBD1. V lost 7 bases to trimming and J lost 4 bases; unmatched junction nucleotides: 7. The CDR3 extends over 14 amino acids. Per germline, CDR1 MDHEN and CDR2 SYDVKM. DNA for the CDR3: TGTGCCAGCATCCCGGGACAGAGAAATCAGCCCCAGCATTTT. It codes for CASIPGQRNQPQHF.

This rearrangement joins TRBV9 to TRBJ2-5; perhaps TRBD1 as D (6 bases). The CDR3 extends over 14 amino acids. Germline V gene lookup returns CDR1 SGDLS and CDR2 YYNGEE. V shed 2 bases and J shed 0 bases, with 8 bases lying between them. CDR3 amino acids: CASSVGQHQETQYF. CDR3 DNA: TGTGCCAGCAGCGTGGGACAACACCAAGAGACCCAGTACTTC.

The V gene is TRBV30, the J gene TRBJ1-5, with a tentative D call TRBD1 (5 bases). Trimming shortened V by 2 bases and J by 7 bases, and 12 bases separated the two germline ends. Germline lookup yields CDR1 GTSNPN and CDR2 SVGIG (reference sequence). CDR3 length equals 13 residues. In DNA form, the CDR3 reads TGTGCCTGGAGTAATCTAACAGGCCAGCCCCAGCATTTT. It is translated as CAWSNLTGQPQHF.

The CDR3 bases are TGTGCCAGTAGTGCCCAAGAAGGACTTTCCTACGAGCAGTACTTC. Encoded protein: CASSAQEGLSYEQYF. The chain employs TRBV19 and TRBJ2-7; tentative D call: TRBD2 (5 bases). The germline V and J ends were trimmed by 5 bases and 1 base, with 15 bases remaining between them. Germline CDR1 is LNHDA and CDR2 is SQIVND (reference sequence). This CDR3 region has 15 residues. The full variable domain, with the rest looked up from reference TRBV19 and TRBJ2-7, is DGGITQSPKYLFRKEGQNVTLSCEQNLNHDAMYWYRQDPGQGLRLIYYSQIVNDFQKGDIAEGYSVSREKKESFPLTVTSAQKNPTAFYLCASSAQEGLSYEQYFGPGTRLTVT.

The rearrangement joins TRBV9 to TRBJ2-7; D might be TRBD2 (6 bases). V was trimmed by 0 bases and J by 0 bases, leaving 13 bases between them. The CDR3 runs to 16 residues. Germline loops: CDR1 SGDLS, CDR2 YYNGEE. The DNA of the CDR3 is TGTGCCAGCAGCGTAGGGGTTAGCGGACACTCCTACGAGCAGTACTTC. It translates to CASSVGVSGHSYEQYF. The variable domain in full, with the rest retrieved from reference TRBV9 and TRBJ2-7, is DSGVTQTPKHLITATGQRVTLRCSPRSGDLSVYWYQQSLDQGLQFLIQYYNGEERAKGNILERFSAQQFPDLHSELNLSSLELGDSALYFCASSVGVSGHSYEQYFGPGTRLTVT.

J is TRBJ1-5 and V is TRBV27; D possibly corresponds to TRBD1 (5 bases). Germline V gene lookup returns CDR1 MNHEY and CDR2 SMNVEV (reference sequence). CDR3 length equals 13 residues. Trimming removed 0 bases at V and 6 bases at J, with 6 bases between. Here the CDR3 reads CASSLSGGQPQHF. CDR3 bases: TGTGCCAGCAGTTTATCGGGGGGTCAGCCCCAGCATTTT.

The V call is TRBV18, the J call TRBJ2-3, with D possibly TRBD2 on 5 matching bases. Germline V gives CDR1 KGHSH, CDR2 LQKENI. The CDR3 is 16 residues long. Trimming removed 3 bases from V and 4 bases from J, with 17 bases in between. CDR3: CASSPLPSSYSDTQYF. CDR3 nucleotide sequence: TGTGCCAGCTCACCCCTACCATCTAGCTATTCAGATACGCAGTATTTT.

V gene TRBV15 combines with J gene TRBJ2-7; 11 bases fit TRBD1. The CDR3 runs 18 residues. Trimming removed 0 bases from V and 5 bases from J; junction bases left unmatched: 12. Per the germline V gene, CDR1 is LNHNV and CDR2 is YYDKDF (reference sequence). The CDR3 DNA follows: TGTGCCACCAGCAGAGATAAGTGGGACAGGGGGACTTTGGACGAGCAGTACTTC. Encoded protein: CATSRDKWDRGTLDEQYF.